Listed below are T cell receptor beta chains from one sample, sequenced in a study of cytomegalovirus exposure and HLA in healthy donors. The assay was immunoSEQ multiplex PCR, and TCRdb's table has in-frame clones only and misses some. The profile shows 95,000 to 150,000 clones, approximately 94% of them singletons. The source material was PBMCs. These receptor sequences come from a woman aged 18 to 35 in good health and CMV-seronegative. The conserved cysteine and the conserved F or W are not part of the CDR3 here. Fields, in order: CDR3 length, clone size, V gene, CDR3 protein. Expanded clones are given a class, and other clones once, few, many or no size at all.

cdr3_length: 13
clone_size: -
v_call: TRBV5-4
cdr3_aa: ATTHIGGATYEQY

cdr3_length: 11
clone_size: -
v_call: TRBV9
cdr3_aa: ASSVWSGTEAF

cdr3_length: 13
clone_size: -
v_call: TRBV28
cdr3_aa: ASSSLRTGLREQY

cdr3_length: 12
clone_size: -
v_call: TRBV28
cdr3_aa: ASSLPIQAGGYT

cdr3_length: 14
clone_size: -
v_call: TRBV2
cdr3_aa: ASRARDRGLYNEQF

cdr3_length: 12
clone_size: -
v_call: TRBV9
cdr3_aa: ASSVGEDNQPQH

cdr3_length: 11
clone_size: -
v_call: TRBV28
cdr3_aa: ATRLAGPYEQY

cdr3_length: 12
clone_size: -
v_call: TRBV5-4
cdr3_aa: ASSFQGQRYGYT

cdr3_length: 16
clone_size: -
v_call: TRBV11-3
cdr3_aa: ASSLGVRAGGPNTEAF

cdr3_length: 14
clone_size: -
v_call: TRBV9
cdr3_aa: ASSVGEGGYQNTIY

cdr3_length: 11
clone_size: -
v_call: TRBV10-3
cdr3_aa: AIKTSGQYGYT

cdr3_length: 12
clone_size: -
v_call: TRBV29-1
cdr3_aa: SVEGFMTGETQY

cdr3_length: 12
clone_size: -
v_call: TRBV7-9
cdr3_aa: ASSLGDFKVELF

cdr3_length: 17
clone_size: -
v_call: TRBV28
cdr3_aa: ASSVTRTGEVVPNYGYT

cdr3_length: 12
clone_size: -
v_call: TRBV19
cdr3_aa: ASSIQTGGEKLF

cdr3_length: 12
clone_size: once
v_call: TRBV9
cdr3_aa: ASSGGTGLYGYT

cdr3_length: 15
clone_size: -
v_call: TRBV19
cdr3_aa: ASREGLAGETYNEQF

cdr3_length: 13
clone_size: -
v_call: TRBV2
cdr3_aa: ASSVGRGNTDTQY

cdr3_length: 11
clone_size: -
v_call: TRBV6-4
cdr3_aa: ASSYRGQDEQF

cdr3_length: 15
clone_size: once
v_call: TRBV6-1
cdr3_aa: ASSEFLASGPNEKLF

cdr3_length: 12
clone_size: -
v_call: TRBV5-6
cdr3_aa: ASSSYKAPDTQY

cdr3_length: 18
clone_size: -
v_call: TRBV27
cdr3_aa: ASIITPPRLAGVVPDTQY

cdr3_length: 9
clone_size: -
v_call: TRBV2
cdr3_aa: ASLADYGYT

cdr3_length: 13
clone_size: -
v_call: TRBV19
cdr3_aa: ASTLQAGVNYGYT

cdr3_length: 13
clone_size: -
v_call: TRBV6-6
cdr3_aa: ASSTPGQGSFEQY

cdr3_length: 10
clone_size: -
v_call: TRBV2
cdr3_aa: ASTGTEYGYT

cdr3_length: 14
clone_size: -
v_call: TRBV5-6
cdr3_aa: ASSSGTGKGNSPLH

cdr3_length: 14
clone_size: -
v_call: TRBV30
cdr3_aa: AWSHTTSGRSYEQY

cdr3_length: 13
clone_size: once
v_call: TRBV6-6
cdr3_aa: ASSHPGTSFNEQF

cdr3_length: 13
clone_size: -
v_call: TRBV18
cdr3_aa: ASSLGYSLYNEQF

cdr3_length: 14
clone_size: -
v_call: TRBV10-2
cdr3_aa: ASIEGRFPANYGYT